One T cell receptor beta chain is described in this entry. Antigen: not known. This specimen comes from a study of a mutant IDH1 vaccine in newly diagnosed glioma. About the research overall: Initiation of the vaccine course occurred 4-6 weeks after radiotherapy alone, or alongside temozolomide cycles. Therapy received beforehand was radiotherapy, temozolomide, or both, with most patients given both.

Time point described: week 5, during vaccination. With topical imiquimod, each dose of the vaccine consisted of 300 ug of mutant IDH1 20-mer peptide. Trimming stripped 1 base from V and 0 bases from J, with 10 bases between. Germline V lookup: CDR1 LNHDA, CDR2 SQIVND (reference sequence). The CDR3 is 17 amino acids. Sequenced by immunoSEQ multiplex PCR; TCRdb stores in-frame clones only, minus some. The sample yields 39,000 or so clones, about four fifths seen once. This TCR came from a man aged 40-49 years with glioma. The sample consisted of PBMCs, taken from a glioma patient whose treatment included an IDH1 peptide vaccine. The chain uses TRBV19 and TRBJ1-6, with D unclear. The CDR3 spells CASSIGRRRSYNSPLHF. CDR3 nucleotides: TGTGCCAGTAGTATAGGCCGGCGGCGCTCCTATAATTCACCCCTCCACTTT.